Listed here is a single TCR beta chain. This clonotype was seen a few times. Its target antigen remains unknown. An end of the junction differs from the germline gene, which may be a read error. This sample is drawn from a study of blood T cells in healthy people across ages (dated by TCRdb to 2013 to 2016). About the full investigation: In model experiments, roughly one uniquely barcoded TCR beta cDNA molecule per two T cells was captured by template switching. Donors were grouped into four age groups: young (average roughly 15 years), middle-aged (39), aged (around 62) and long-lived (about 90). The study analyzed two additional independent replicas of 1 million unique cDNA reads from the same blood draw for two donors, one aged 18 to 29 and one aged 80 or older. To track age-related changes in TCR beta repertoire diversity, the study relied on deep sequencing normalized with unique cDNA molecular identifiers. Overall study outcomes, separate from this receptor: Total diversity estimates from one million sequenced T cells were considered lower bounds and underestimates. The CMV infection status of donors was not known, potentially confounding age-related changes in expanded clonotypes. A strong correlation was found between observed TCR beta diversity and the percentage of naive T cells measured by flow cytometry. As age increased, observed TCR beta diversity per million T cells dropped in a roughly linear way, and a significant reduction was already evident by age 40. Conclusive comparison of naive and antigen-experienced compartments was prevented by the profiling of bulk unsorted PBMCs. Compared with the aged group, more naive CD4+ T cells, fewer expanded clones and increased TCR diversity were shown by the long-lived group, suggesting age selection.

Library preparation used 5' RACE. The instrument was an Illumina HiSeq 2500. A second roughly 6 to 11 cycle PCR used a sample-barcoded 5' primer and a J-beta primer mix. Each TCR beta cDNA molecule received a unique molecular identifier from a template-switch 5' adaptor carrying 12 random nucleotides. Each sample yielded at least 3 million CDR3-containing paired-end reads. All of the RNA was converted into first-strand cDNA using the Mint cDNA synthesis kit, with a TRBC-specific oligonucleotide serving as the primer. Following uracil-DNA glycosylase treatment, a first 18-cycle PCR with universal primers M1SS and BC2_uni_R was performed on all cDNA. On the study's bioinformatics: For normalization, 1 million high-quality reads were randomly selected from each sample, with every read carrying a distinct molecular identifier. Instead of being binned into consensus sequences, reads with shared molecular identifiers were discarded. CDR3 identification, clonotype clustering and error correction used MiTCR with a Q25 quality threshold and the strictest error-elimination algorithm. A nonparametric unseen species model with Euler transformation was used to estimate lower-bound total TCR beta diversity. TCRdb itself trimmed the public reads at Q25 with fastp, ran MiXCR and retained productive beta chains. All rows with the same CDR3 protein become a single entry with the most common DNA and genes. The V and J calls come from TCRdb's annotation, not from the publication. This sample comprises approximately 800,000 distinct CDR3 sequences, just under 25% of them detected only once. Approximately 3.7% of the sample belongs to the ten largest clones.

Systemically healthy Caucasian individuals from Russia, some 40 in total and aged about 6 to 95 years, were included as donors. Each donor gave approximately 9.3 milliliters of peripheral blood, collected into EDTA-treated Vacutainer tubes. Ficoll-Paque density-gradient centrifugation was used to isolate PBMCs, with at least 6 million obtained per sample. Trizol reagent was used to extract total RNA from PBMCs, with at least 5 micrograms per sample. Naive CD45RAhigh/CD27high T cell percentages were measured by flow cytometry on a PBMC aliquot from every donor. Based on the germline V gene (reference sequence), the CDR1 and CDR2 sequences are MNHEY and SMNVEV. The CDR3 spans 17 residues, from the cysteine through the phenylalanine. The entry retains the CDR3 DNA only, 51 bases that are in frame from base 1. These same records also appear under a second study, on T cells of mothers and their children. According to the second study: Nine systemically healthy Caucasian individuals, comprising three mothers and their six children, were included as donors. cDNA synthesis used all of the extracted RNA, with 1.5 ug of RNA in each 15 ul reaction. Sample barcodes and 2-4 random nucleotides were added via the M1S primer in the second PCR. Each mother yielded over 9.5 million TCR beta CDR3 reads and each child roughly 3.1 million reads. In both related and unrelated pairs, thymic selection shapes the output of TCR recombination in a similar way, with inherited differences having only a minor effect. Normalized repertoire overlap was always slightly but never significantly higher in related than unrelated mother-child pairs. No persistent microchimeric T cell clones were detected, at a sensitivity of 90 to 100 clones per million clonotypes. In the study, deep NGS was used to compare the TCR beta repertoires of mothers and children, and features distinguishing related mother-child pairs from unrelated individuals were sought. Mothers averaged about 40 +/- 4 years of age and children averaged around 10 +/- 4 years. Libraries were sequenced on Illumina HiSeq 2000 with 100+100 nt paired-end reads after adapter ligation with NEBNext reagents. Mother and child libraries were prepared a month apart and sequenced in separate runs to prevent cross-contamination. For each donor, between about 450,000 and 2,300,000 distinct TCR beta clonotypes were identified. Naive TCR beta clonotypes were estimated from low-frequency clonotypes matched to each donor's FACS-determined naive share, without sorting.

The sequence derives from a boy aged 5-17 years in good health. The rearrangement combines TRBV27 with TRBJ2-1; 8 nucleotides in the junction match TRBD1. The sequencing input was blood. The CDR3 sequence is CASSLSRDRSSCNEQFF. The sequence in DNA is TGTGCCAGCAGTTTAAGCCGGGACAGGAGCTCCTGCAATGAGCAGTTCTTC.